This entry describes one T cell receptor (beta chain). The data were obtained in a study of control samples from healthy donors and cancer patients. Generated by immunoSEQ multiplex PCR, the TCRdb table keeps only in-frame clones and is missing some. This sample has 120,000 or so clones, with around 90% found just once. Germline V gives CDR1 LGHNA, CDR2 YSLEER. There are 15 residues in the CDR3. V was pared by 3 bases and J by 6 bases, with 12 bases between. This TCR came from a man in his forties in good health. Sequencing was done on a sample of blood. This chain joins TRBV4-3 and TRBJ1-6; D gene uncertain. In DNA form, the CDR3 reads TGCGCCAGCAGCCAGACCTCGGGTGTTAATTCACCCCTCCACTTT. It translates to CASSQTSGVNSPLHF.